The clone carrying this T cell receptor beta chain was seen only a few times. The target antigen is unknown. The source of the sample is a study of T-cell memory formation after mild COVID-19. General study findings and limits: Mainly in CM and EM were contracting CD4+ clones; CD8+ were in EMRA. Some clones that responded turned up in pre-infection memory, which suggests that cross-reactive memory joined in.

Each CDR3 protein gets one entry after TCRdb re-called the 5' RACE reads with MiXCR. The data contain about 350,000 distinct CDR3 sequences, 20% to 25% of them singletons. From germline, CDR1 is KGHSH and CDR2 LQKENI. The germline V and J ends were trimmed by 0 bases and 2 bases, with 8 bases remaining between them. The CDR3 covers 14 residues. The chain combines TRBV18 with TRBJ2-7; D gene unclear. This TCR derives from a man younger than 35 who had mild COVID-19 (a few samples of this study predate the infection). Cell type and time point are not known. The sequenced sample consisted of PBMCs or a T cell subset sorted from them (not recorded which). CDR3 bases: TGTGCCAGCTCACCACCGAATAGAGCCTACGAGCAGTACGTC. Its translation: CASSPPNRAYEQYV.